This T cell receptor beta chain was found in a study of cytomegalovirus exposure and HLA in healthy donors. Details on this clone: Different DNA sequences within this sample yield the same CDR3.

PCR used 60 Vbeta primers and 13 Jbeta primers. In the original workflow: Roughly 12 million of some 80 million unique TCR beta chains were shared, per a later count. Using immunoSEQ multiplex PCR, the repertoire was profiled, and TCRdb retains in-frame clones only, with some absent. The V and J calls and the clone size are those of that table, but D and trimming were determined from the DNA. The sample comprises 55,000 to 70,000 clones, approximately 80% of which are singletons, and roughly 3.5% rests with the top ten. Specimen: PBMCs. This sequence was found in a woman between 35 and 50 years old in good health and CMV-seronegative.

This CDR3 is CASSFAQHYEQYF. In nucleotides, the CDR3 is TGTGCCAGCAGCTTTGCCCAACACTACGAGCAGTACTTC. The gene calls are TRBV27 and TRBJ2-7; D gene unclear. The CDR3 has 13 amino acids. CDR1 and CDR2 from the germline V gene are MNHEY and SMNVEV (reference sequence). V was clipped by 6 bases and J by 3 bases, with 12 bases between them.